Detailed here is one T cell receptor beta chain. Its binding antigen is unknown. No per-base quality is available; no much larger clone lies one base away. The method was RT-PCR. The sample was run on an Illumina HiSeq 2500. TCRdb reprocessing: public reads trimmed at Q25 with fastp, clones called with MiXCR, in-frame beta chains kept. Each CDR3 protein gets just one entry, which takes the most common genes and DNA from the rows behind it. The sample records under 20,000 distinct CDR3 sequences, around 70% of which are singletons. Of the sample, roughly 2.2% falls within the top ten clones. The data derive from a study of yellow fever vaccine responses in identical twins (dated by TCRdb to the late 2010s). With regard to the full study: Focusing on identical twins, the study followed the T cell clones that responded to the vaccine, and did so with precision.

V loses 1 base, J loses 5 bases, and the germline ends lie 6 bases apart. Counted from cysteine to phenylalanine, this CDR3 has 12 amino acids. CDR3 DNA only is kept here, 36 bases in frame from base 1. Taken from the germline V gene, the CDR1 and CDR2 loops are SGHRS and YFSETQ. Paper-wide results and their limitations: According to the authors, the vaccine-induced T cell response in identical twins seemed to be partly convergent and partly specific to each individual.

The rearranged segments are TRBV5-1 and TRBJ2-5; a confident D gene designation cannot be given. Sequences were derived from T cells from blood (PBMCs), unsorted or a sorted subset (not recorded which), sampled before or after yellow fever vaccination (not recorded which). The sequence came from a woman under 30 who received the yellow fever vaccine. Donor details come from another sample of the same person, matched by shared clones. The CDR3 reads as follows: CASSLYGETQYF. The bases read TGCGCCAGCAGCTTGTATGGGGAGACCCAGTACTTC. The full variable domain, with segments outside the CDR3 supplied by the reference TRBV5-1 and TRBJ2-5 proteins, appears as KAGVTQTPRYLIKTRGQQVTLSCSPISGHRSVSWYQQTPGQGLQFLFEYFSETQRNKGNFPGRFSGRQFSNSRSEMNVSTLELGDSALYLCASSLYGETQYFGPGTRLLVL.